This T cell receptor beta chain comes out of a study of beta chain features in type 1 diabetes. CDR1 is LNHDA and CDR2 is SQIVND in the germline V gene (reference sequence). CDR3 length equals 15 residues. Trimming left V 6 bases short and J 4 bases short, with 13 bases between. As every portion of the isolated RNA was reverse transcribed, the sequencing read expressed TCRB transcripts. Using immunoSEQ multiplex PCR, the repertoire was profiled, and TCRdb retains in-frame clones only, with some absent. This table has 900,000 or so clones, 15% to 20% appearing once. The chain joins TRBV19 to TRBJ2-6; tentatively, D is TRBD1 (6 bases). The source material was naive CD4+ T cells from blood. The TCR was taken from a woman in her late teens or twenties in good health. CDR3 coding DNA: TGTGCCAGTAGCCACAGGGAGTTCGGGGCCAACGTCCTGACTTTC. Protein sequence: CASSHREFGANVLTF.